This TCR beta chain was retrieved from a study of blood T cells in healthy people across ages. Findings of the study overall: Unknown donor CMV status possibly confounded expanded clonotype changes.

V was pared by 6 bases and J by 0 bases, with 4 bases of the junction left unmatched. The CDR3 is 15 residues long. Germline lookup yields CDR1 KGHDR and CDR2 SFDVKD. The table lists this clonotype with a count of one. What it recognizes is unknown. Total RNA amounts of at least 5 micrograms were extracted per sample. Then a second PCR, running roughly 7 to 11 cycles, was carried out with a sample-barcoded 5' primer and a J-beta primer mix. TCRdb re-called the 5' RACE reads through MiXCR, storing one row per CDR3 protein. The table includes about 780,000 distinct CDR3 sequences, about 46% detected once.

The V call is TRBV24-1, the J call TRBJ2-3; the match to TRBD2 covers 8 bases. Sequenced: blood. This TCR came from a man older than 75 in good health. The DNA for the CDR3 is TGTGCCACCAGTCAAATAGCGGGGAGCACAGATACGCAGTATTTT. Translation gives CATSQIAGSTDTQYF.